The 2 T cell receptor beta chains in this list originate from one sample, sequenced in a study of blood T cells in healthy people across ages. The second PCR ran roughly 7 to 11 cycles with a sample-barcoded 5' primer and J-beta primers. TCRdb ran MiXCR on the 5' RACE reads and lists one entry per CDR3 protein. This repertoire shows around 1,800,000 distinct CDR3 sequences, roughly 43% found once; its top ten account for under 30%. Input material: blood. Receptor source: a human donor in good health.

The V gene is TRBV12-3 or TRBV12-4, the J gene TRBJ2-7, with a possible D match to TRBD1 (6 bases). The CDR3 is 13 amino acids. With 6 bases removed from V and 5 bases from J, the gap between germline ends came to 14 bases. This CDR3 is CASSTFRGNEQYF. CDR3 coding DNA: TGTGCCAGCAGCACCTTCAGGGGCAACGAGCAGTACTTC.

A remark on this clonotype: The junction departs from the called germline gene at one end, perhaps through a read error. The CDR3 nucleotides read TGTGCCACCAGCAGAGATAATGGTGGTGAAAAACGGTTTTTT. Its protein is CATSRDNGGEKRFF. The chain carries TRBV15 and TRBJ1-4, with unresolved D. The germline V gene encodes CDR1 LNHNV and CDR2 YYDKDF (reference sequence). CDR3 length equals 14 residues. The full variable domain, completed using reference TRBV15 and TRBJ1-4, is DAMVIQNPRYQVTQFGKPVTLSCSQTLNHNVMYWYQQKSSQAPKLLFHYYDKDFNNEADTPDNFQSRRPNTSFCFLDIRSPGLGDTAMYLCATSRDNGGEKRFFGSGTQLSVL.